Detailed here is one T cell receptor beta chain. This sample stems from a study of CD8 T cells in Susac syndrome. RNA amounts of about 0.5 to 1 ug underwent reverse transcription with random hexamers. TCRdb reprocessed the immunoSEQ multiplex PCR reads with MiXCR, giving one entry per CDR3 protein. The sample lists about 190,000 distinct CDR3 sequences, approximately 95% seen once, with 0.075% to 0.1% in the top ten. This CDR3 has 13 residues. Germline CDR1 and CDR2: MNHEY and SVGEGT. V lost 5 bases and J lost 7; bases outside the gene matches: 5. Material: CD4+ T cells from PBMCs. V usage is TRBV6-2 or TRBV6-3 and J usage is TRBJ1-5; 7 bases match TRBD1. This receptor was obtained from a human donor with Susac syndrome. This CDR3 is CASSGTAGQPQHF. The CDR3 DNA follows: TGTGCCAGCAGTGGGACAGCCGGACAGCCCCAGCATTTT.